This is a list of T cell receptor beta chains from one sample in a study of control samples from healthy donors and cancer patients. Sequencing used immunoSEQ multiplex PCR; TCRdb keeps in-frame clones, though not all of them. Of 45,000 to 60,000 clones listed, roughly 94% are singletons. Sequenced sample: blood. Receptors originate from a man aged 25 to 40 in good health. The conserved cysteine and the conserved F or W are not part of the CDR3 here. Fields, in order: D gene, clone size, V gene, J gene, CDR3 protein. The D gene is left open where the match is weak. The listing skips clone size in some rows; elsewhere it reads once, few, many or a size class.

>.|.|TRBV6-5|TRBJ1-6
ASNARENNSPLH
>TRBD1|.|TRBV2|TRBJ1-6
ASSGDRFESEVGNSPLH
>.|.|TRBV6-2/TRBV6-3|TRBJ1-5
ASSPGDGRGQPQH
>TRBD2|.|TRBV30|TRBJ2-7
AWSGLAGGLSEQY
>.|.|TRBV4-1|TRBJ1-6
ASSQEVTEVGSPLH
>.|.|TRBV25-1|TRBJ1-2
ASSEFHGYT
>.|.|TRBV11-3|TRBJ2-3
ASSSLNTDTQY
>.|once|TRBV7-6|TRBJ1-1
ASSLNLDPNTEAF
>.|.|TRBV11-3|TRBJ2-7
ASSLGGGVGEQY
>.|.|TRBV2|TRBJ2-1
ASSEWEEQF
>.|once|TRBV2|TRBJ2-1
ASRGGVYNEQF
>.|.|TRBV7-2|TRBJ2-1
ASSFTENNEQF
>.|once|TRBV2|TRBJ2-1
ASSYVGPGLRVRNEQF
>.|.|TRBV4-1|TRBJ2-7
ASSQDHNAGTSYEQY
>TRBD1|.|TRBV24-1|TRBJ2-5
ATSVPTGLNQETQY
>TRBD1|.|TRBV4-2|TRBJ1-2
ASTSPGQPFYGYT
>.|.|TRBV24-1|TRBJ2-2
ATGGGEYTGELF
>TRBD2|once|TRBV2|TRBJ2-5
ASSEYGGGAETQY
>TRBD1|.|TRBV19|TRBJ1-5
ASSTGTASNQPQH
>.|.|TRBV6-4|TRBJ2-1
ASSDSSLASEQF
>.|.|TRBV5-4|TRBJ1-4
ASSLAGREKLF
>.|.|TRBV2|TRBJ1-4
ATHGGGAQREKLF
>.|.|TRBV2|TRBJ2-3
ASSEVGTNTDTQY
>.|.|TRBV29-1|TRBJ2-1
SVVGDYNEQF
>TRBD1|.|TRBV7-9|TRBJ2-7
ASSAQDRETYEQY
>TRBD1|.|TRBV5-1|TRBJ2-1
ASSSGQGGNEQF
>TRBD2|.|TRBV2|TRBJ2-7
ASRFLAGGPGYEQY
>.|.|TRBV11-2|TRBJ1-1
ASSLYNTEAF
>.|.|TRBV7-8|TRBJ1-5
ASSPGASSNQPQH
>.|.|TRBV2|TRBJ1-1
ASRPPQRLNTEAF
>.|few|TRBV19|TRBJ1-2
ASSKRDGQPGFYGYT
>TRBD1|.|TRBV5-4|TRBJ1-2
ASSTETGGDYGYT
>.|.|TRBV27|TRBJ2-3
ASSSGSGADTQY
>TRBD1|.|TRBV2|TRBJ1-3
ASSRQGGNTIY
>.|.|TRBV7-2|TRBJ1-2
ASSLFGGDNGYT
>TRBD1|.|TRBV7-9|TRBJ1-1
ASILGQDRGMNTEAF
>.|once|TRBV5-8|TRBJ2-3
ASSLAPTDTQY
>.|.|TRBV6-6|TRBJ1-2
ASSPRDNYGYT
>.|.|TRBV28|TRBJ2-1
ASSFVGRASSYNEQF
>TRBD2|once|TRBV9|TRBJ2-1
ASSLTSGGGFSYNEQF
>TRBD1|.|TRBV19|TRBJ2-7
ASSPPDRATPYEQY
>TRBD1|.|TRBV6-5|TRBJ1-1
ASSRRDSEAF
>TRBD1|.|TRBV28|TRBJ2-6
ASRLTRGQRSSGANVLT
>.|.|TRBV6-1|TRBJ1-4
ASSLDGINEKLF
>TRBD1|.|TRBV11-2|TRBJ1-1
ASSWGTGRAEAF
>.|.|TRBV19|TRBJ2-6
ASSLGGANVLT
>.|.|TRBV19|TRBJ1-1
ASSIAGMNTEAF
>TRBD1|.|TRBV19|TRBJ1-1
ASSTGGGTEAF
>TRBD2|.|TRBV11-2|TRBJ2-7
ASGGGVGAYEQY
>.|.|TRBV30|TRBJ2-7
AWSYGGEQY
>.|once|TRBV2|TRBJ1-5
ASSGGRDQPQH
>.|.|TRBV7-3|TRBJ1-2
ASSSQGNYGYT
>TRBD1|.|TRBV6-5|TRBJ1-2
ASSYSGTGTYGYT
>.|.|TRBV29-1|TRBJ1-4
SVARGGTNEKLF
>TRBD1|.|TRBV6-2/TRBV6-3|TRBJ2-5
ASSYSFQGAQGFETQY
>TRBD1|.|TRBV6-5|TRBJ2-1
ASSYRTGGAGNEQF
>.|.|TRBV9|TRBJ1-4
ASSVTETNEKLF
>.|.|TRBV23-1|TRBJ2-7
ASSLSPTYEQY
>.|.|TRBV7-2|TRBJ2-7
ASSLEGGQSYEQY